The TCR beta chain under discussion was sequenced for a study of T cells in Graves' hyperthyroidism and ophthalmopathy (dated 2019 in TCRdb). Study-wide context: A discovery cohort of about 95 patients, fewer than 50 with Graves' ophthalmopathy and approximately 57 with stable Graves' hyperthyroidism, was used to find distinguishing TCR V-J signatures. Thyroid tissue and blood T-cell repertoires from six Graves' hyperthyroidism patients were also compared in the study. Once sampling was done, hyperthyroidism patients were given methimazole at a starting dose of 30 mg daily, whereas ophthalmopathy patients were given high-dose intravenous methylprednisolone. Whether ophthalmopathy could be predicted prospectively was tested in an independent validation cohort made up of under 20 hyperthyroidism patients plus 17 patients who later progressed to ophthalmopathy. According to the paper, TCR Vbeta CDR3 sequencing was carried out on some 130 peripheral blood samples, which came from approximately 43 ophthalmopathy, 70 to 80 hyperthyroidism and about 17 progressor patients. The approximately 100 discovery patients were divided at random into training and test sets in a 7:3 ratio.

Note on this clonotype: The target of this receptor is not known. Per-base qualities were not stored, and no clone one base away is much larger.

V drops 10 bases and J drops 8 bases, leaving 15 bases in between. Reading the germline V gene gives CDR1 ENHRY and CDR2 SYGVKD. Counted from cysteine to phenylalanine, this CDR3 has 13 amino acids. The entry retains the CDR3 DNA only, 39 bases that are in frame from base 1. Patients with uncontrolled infections, other autoimmune diseases, pregnancy or lactation were excluded. Clinical symptoms, serum thyroxine and TRAb, thyroid ultrasound, and orbital computed tomography formed the basis for the diagnoses. Total RNA was extracted with Trizol reagent, and quality was checked on an Agilent 2100 Bioanalyzer. Points the paper makes about the study in general: Ophthalmopathy was separated from stable hyperthyroidism by a 13 V-J signature model, with about 86% sensitivity and about 81% specificity obtained in cross-validation and 80%/75% obtained in testing. In validation, progression to ophthalmopathy was predicted by the model with around 71% sensitivity and 72% to 85% specificity, a median of 6.5 months before onset. No statistical method was used to set the sample size in advance, and investigators knew the group allocation. Blood samples also contained most of the expanded thyroid clonotypes (frequency above 0.001), which suggests that blood repertoires may reflect thyroid immune responses.

The TCR beta CDR3 regions were amplified from RNA transcripts. The TCR CDR3 was subjected to a first round of RT-PCR using the HTBI primer set and the Qiagen OneStep RT-PCR kit. A second multiplex PCR round built the libraries, followed by size selection and purification. Sequencing of the libraries was done on an Illumina HiSeq2000 using paired-end 100 bp reads. The authors' pipeline ran thus. Raw data were processed with SOAPnuke, discarding reads with adapters, uncalled bases, mean Phred below 15, or no exact constant-primer or identifier match. COPE v1.2.5 was used to merge high-quality paired reads, and clonotypes were defined as unique nucleotide sequences. MiTCR v1.1 was used to align the clonotypes against IMGT TRBV, TRBD and TRBJ reference segments. Only V-J combinations with frequency above 0.0001, covering about 99% of repertoires, were analysed. The TCS score was defined as the ratio of F50 (clonal expansion) to E x V (chaos), calculated using BLOSUM62-based TCRdist between CDR3 peptides within each V-J. Welch's t-statistics and random forest reduced fewer than 600 V-J features to around 14, which were used in a naive Bayes classifier (R e1071). Thyroid-blood repertoire similarity was quantified with the Morisita-Horn index. The public reads were quality trimmed at Q25 with fastp and then assembled into clones with MiXCR by TCRdb, keeping productive beta chains. Entries are consolidated by CDR3 protein sequence, retaining the most common genes and DNA. TCRdb's processing, not the authors' own work, is the source of the V and J calls. The sample contains fewer than 650,000 distinct CDR3 sequences, 40% to 50% of them found a single time. The ten largest clones add up to about 45% of the sample.

The receptor was isolated from an adult woman with Graves' disease, either hyperthyroidism or ophthalmopathy (not recorded which). The specimen sequenced was peripheral blood or thyroid tissue (not recorded which). Recombination linked TRBV10-3 to TRBJ1-6, with an unclear D gene assignment. The DNA reads TGTGCCACCCTTAGGGATTTTGATTCACCCCTCCACTTT. It codes for CATLRDFDSPLHF.